This T cell receptor beta chain comes out of a study of cytomegalovirus exposure and HLA in healthy donors. Study results and limitations: Information on immune exposure was restricted to one variable (CMV serostatus). Roughly 170 TCR beta chains were listed as cytomegalovirus-associated. Presence/absence analyses treated sequencing depth as roughly uniform across donors. Being productive about 87% or about 30% of the time was typical of most TCR beta V segments in an earlier analysis.

Notes on this clone: The antigen remains undetermined.

PCR employed 60 Vbeta and 13 Jbeta primers. Sequenced by immunoSEQ multiplex PCR; TCRdb stores in-frame clones only, minus some. The profile shows over 150,000 clones, 82% of them singletons. The V gene's germline CDR1 is LGHNA and CDR2 YNFKEQ. The CDR3 has 17 residues. Germline trimming cut 3 bases from V and 4 bases from J; bases unmatched to any gene: 9. Source material: PBMCs. The rearrangement joins TRBV4-2 to TRBJ2-2, with 9 bases identical to TRBD1. The receptor was isolated from a boy between 2 and 10 years old in good health and CMV-seronegative. The CDR3: CASSHQTGGNPTGELFF. The CDR3 nucleotides read TGTGCCAGCAGCCACCAGACAGGGGGTAATCCCACCGGGGAGCTGTTTTTT.